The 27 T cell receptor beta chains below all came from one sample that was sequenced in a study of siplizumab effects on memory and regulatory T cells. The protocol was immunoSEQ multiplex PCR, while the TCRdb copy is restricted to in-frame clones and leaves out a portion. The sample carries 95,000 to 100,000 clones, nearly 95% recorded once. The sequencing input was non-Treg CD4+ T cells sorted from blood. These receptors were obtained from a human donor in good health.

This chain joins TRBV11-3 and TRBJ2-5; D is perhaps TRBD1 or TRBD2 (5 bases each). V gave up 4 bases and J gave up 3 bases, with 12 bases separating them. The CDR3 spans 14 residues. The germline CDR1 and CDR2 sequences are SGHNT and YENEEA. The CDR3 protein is CASSSLRDEETQYF. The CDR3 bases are TGTGCCAGCAGCTCACTCCGGGACGAAGAGACCCAGTACTTC. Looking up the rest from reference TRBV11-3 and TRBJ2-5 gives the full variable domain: EAGVVQSPRYKIIEKKQPVAFWCNPISGHNTLYWYLQNLGQGPELLIRYENEEAVDDSQLPKDRFSAERLKGVDSTLKIQPAELGDSAVYLCASSSLRDEETQYFGPGTRLLVL.

The CDR3 is CASNRMVGGTDTQYF. CDR3 DNA: TGTGCCAGCAACCGTATGGTGGGGGGCACAGATACGCAGTATTTT. The V and J genes are TRBV2 and TRBJ2-3; either TRBD1 or TRBD2 may supply D (5 bases each). CDR1 and CDR2 (germline): SNHLY, FYNNEI. This CDR3 has 15 amino acids. The ends were cut back, 7 bases at V and 1 base at J, with 15 bases in the middle.

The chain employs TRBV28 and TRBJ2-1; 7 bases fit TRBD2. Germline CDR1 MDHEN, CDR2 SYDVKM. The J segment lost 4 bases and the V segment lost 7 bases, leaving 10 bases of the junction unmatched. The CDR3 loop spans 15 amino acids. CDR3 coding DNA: TGTGCCAGCACTCAACGGGCGGGAGCGTACAATGAGCAGTTCTTC. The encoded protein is CASTQRAGAYNEQFF. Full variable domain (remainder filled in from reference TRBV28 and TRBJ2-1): DVKVTQSSRYLVKRTGEKVFLECVQDMDHENMFWYRQDPGLGLRLIYFSYDVKMKEKGDIPEGYSVSREKKERFSLILESASTNQTSMYLCASTQRAGAYNEQFFGPGTRLTVL.

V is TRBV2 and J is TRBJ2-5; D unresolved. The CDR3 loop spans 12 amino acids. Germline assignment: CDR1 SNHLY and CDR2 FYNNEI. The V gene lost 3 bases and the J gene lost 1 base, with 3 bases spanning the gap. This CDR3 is CASSESQETQYF. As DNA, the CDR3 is TGTGCCAGCAGTGAGTCCCAAGAGACCCAGTACTTC.

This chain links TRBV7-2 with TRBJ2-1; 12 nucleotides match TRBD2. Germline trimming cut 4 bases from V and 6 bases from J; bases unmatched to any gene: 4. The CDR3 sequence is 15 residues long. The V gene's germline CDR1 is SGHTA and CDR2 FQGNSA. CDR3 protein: CASSSTSGSGNEQFF. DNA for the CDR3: TGTGCCAGCAGCTCGACTAGCGGGAGTGGCAATGAGCAGTTCTTC.

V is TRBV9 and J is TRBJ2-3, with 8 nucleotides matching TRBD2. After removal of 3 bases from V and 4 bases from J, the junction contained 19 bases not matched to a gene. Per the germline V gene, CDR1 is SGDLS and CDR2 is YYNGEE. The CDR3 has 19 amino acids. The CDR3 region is CASSAAPAAGGSGADTQYF. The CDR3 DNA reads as TGTGCCAGCAGCGCGGCCCCGGCGGCGGGAGGTTCAGGGGCAGATACGCAGTATTTT.

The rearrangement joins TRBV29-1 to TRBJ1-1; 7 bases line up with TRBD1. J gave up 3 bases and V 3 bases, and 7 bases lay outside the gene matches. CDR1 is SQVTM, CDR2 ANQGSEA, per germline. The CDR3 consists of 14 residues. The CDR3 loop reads CSVDPTGFYTEAFF. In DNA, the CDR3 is TGCAGCGTTGACCCGACAGGGTTTTACACTGAAGCTTTCTTT.

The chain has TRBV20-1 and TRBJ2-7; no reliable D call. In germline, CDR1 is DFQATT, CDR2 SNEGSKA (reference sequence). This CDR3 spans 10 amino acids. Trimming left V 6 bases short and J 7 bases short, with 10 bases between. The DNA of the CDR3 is TGCAGTGCCCAGTCTAGAGAGCAGTACTTC. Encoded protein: CSAQSREQYF.

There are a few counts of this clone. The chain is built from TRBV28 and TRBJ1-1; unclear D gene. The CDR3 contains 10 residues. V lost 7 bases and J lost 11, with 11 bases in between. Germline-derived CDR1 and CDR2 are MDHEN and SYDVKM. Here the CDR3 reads CASKGSAAFF. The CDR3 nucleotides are TGTGCCAGCAAGGGATCGGCCGCTTTCTTT.

CDR3 in DNA: TGTGCCAGCAGCCCGGTCGCGACGAGGGCAGATACGCAGTATTTT. This sequence encodes CASSPVATRADTQYF. This chain connects TRBV5-8 to TRBJ2-3, with D tentatively TRBD2 (5 bases). Germline V lookup: CDR1 SGHTS, CDR2 YDEGEE. Trimming took off 4 bases at V and 4 bases at J, with 16 bases between the two ends. CDR3 length equals 15 residues.

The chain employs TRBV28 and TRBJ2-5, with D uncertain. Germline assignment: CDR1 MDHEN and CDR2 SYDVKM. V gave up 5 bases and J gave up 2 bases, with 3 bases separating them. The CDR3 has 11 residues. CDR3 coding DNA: TGTGCCAGCAGTGTGCAAGAGACCCAGTACTTC. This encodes CASSVQETQYF.

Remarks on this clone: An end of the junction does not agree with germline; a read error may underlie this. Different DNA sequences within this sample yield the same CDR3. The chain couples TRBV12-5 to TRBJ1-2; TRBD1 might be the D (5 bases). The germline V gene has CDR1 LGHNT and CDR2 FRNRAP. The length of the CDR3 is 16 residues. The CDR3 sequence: CASGLQGPERVRGYTF. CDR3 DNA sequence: TGCGCTAGTGGTTTGCAGGGTCCGGAAAGAGTCCGTGGCTACACCTTC. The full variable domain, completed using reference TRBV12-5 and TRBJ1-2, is DARVTQTPRHKVTEMGQEVTMRCQPILGHNTVFWYRQTMMQGLELLAYFRNRAPLDDSGMPKDRFSAEMPDATLATLKIQPSEPRDSAVYFCASGLQGPERVRGYTFGSGTRLTVV.

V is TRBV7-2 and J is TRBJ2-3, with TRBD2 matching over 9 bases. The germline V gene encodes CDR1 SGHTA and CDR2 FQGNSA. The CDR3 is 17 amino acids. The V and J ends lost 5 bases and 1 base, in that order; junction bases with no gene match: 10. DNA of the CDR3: TGTGCCAGCAGCGCGTATCCGGGACTAGCCGGCACAGATACGCAGTATTTT. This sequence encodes CASSAYPGLAGTDTQYF.

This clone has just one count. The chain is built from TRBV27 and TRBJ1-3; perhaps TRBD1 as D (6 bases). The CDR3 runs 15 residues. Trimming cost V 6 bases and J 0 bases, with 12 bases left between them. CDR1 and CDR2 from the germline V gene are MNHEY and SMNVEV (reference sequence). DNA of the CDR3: TGTGCCAGCAGCCTCGACAGGCGCTCTGGAAACACCATATATTTT. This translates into CASSLDRRSGNTIYF.

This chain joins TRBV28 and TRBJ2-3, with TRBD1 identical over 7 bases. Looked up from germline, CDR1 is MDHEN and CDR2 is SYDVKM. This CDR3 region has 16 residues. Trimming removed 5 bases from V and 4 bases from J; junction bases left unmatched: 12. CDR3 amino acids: CASSLNRGPWADTQYF. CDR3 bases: TGTGCCAGCAGTCTTAACAGGGGCCCCTGGGCAGATACGCAGTATTTT.

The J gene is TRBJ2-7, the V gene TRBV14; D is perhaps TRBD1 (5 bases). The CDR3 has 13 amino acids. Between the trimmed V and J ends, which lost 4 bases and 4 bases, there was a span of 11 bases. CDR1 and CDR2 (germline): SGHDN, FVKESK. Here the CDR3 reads CASSLIGAYEQYF. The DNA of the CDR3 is TGTGCCAGCAGCCTGATAGGGGCATACGAGCAGTACTTC.

CDR3 DNA: TGTGCCAGCAAAGTCCTACAGGGAGCTAACACTGAAGCTTTCTTT. Its translation: CASKVLQGANTEAFF. The chain combines TRBV2 with TRBJ1-1; D may be TRBD1 (6 bases). This CDR3 is built from 15 residues. CDR1 is SNHLY, CDR2 FYNNEI, per germline. The ends were cut back, 7 bases at V and 2 bases at J, with 17 bases in the middle.

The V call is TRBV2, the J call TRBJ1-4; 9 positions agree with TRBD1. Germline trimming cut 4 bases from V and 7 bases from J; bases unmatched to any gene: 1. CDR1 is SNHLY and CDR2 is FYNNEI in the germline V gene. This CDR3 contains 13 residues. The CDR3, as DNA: TGTGCCAGCAGTGCGGACAGGGGTGAAAAACTGTTTTTT. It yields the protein CASSADRGEKLFF.

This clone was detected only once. CDR3 protein: CASSKSGQNTEAFF. DNA for the CDR3: TGTGCCAGCAGCAAATCAGGACAGAACACTGAAGCTTTCTTT. This chain uses TRBV7-2 with TRBJ1-1; the D gene is possibly TRBD1 (5 bases). CDR1 SGHTA and CDR2 FQGNSA come from the germline V gene. The length of the CDR3 is 14 residues. Trimming stripped 5 bases from V and 1 base from J, with 11 bases between.

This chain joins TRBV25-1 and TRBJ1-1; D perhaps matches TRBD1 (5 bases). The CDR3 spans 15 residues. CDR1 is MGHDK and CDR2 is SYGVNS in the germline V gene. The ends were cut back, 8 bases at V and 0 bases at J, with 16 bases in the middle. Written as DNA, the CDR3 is TGTGCCAGCCATAGAGACAGTTCCATGAACACTGAAGCTTTCTTT. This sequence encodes CASHRDSSMNTEAFF.

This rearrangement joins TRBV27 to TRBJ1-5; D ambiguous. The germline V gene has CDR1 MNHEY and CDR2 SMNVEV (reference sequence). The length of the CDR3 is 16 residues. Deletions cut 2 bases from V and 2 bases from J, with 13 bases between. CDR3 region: CASSLRGVAGNQPQHF. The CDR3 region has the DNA TGTGCCAGCAGTTTACGGGGTGTGGCGGGCAATCAGCCCCAGCATTTT.

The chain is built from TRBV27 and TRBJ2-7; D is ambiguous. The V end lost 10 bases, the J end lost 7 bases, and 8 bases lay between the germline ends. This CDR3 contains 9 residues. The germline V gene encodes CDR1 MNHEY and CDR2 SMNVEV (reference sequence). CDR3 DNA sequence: TGTGCCATCCCCCAGGAGCAGTACTTC. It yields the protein CAIPQEQYF.

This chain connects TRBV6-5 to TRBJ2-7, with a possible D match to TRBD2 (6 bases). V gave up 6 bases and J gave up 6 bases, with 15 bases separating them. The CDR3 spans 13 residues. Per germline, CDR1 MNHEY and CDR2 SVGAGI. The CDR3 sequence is CASSRGGSGEQYF. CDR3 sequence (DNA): TGTGCCAGCAGCCGCGGAGGGTCAGGCGAGCAGTACTTC.

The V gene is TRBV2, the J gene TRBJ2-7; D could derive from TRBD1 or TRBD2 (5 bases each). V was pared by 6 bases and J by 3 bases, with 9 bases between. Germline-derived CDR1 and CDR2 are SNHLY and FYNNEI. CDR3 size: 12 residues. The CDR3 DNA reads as TGTGCCAGCAGGGAGGACAACTACGAGCAGTACTTC. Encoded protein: CASREDNYEQYF. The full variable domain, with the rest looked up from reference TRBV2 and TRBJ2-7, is EPEVTQTPSHQVTQMGQEVILRCVPISNHLYFYWYRQILGQKVEFLVSFYNNEISEKSEIFDDQFSVERPDGSNFTLKIRSTKLEDSAMYFCASREDNYEQYFGPGTRLTVT.

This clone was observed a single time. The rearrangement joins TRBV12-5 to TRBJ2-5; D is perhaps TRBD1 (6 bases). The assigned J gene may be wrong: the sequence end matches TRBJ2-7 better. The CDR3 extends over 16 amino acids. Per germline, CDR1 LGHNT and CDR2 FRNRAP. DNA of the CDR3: TGTGCTAGTGGTTTGGCTGTCCCCACAGGGCTAAACGAGCAGTACTTC. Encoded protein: CASGLAVPTGLNEQYF.

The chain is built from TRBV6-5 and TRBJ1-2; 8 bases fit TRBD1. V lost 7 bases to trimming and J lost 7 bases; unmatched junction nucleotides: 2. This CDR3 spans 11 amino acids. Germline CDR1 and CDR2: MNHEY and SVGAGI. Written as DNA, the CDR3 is TGTGCCAGCACAGGGGGCAGTGGCTACACCTTC. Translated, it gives CASTGGSGYTF.

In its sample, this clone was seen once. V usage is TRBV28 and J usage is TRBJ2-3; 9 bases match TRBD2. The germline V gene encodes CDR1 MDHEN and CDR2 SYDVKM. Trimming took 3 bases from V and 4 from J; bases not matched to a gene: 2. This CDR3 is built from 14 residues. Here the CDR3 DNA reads TGTGCCAGCAGTTTCGCGGGAGGGGCAGATACGCAGTATTTT. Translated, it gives CASSFAGGADTQYF.